A selection of T cell receptor beta chains follows, all from one sample in a study of regulatory T cells in long-lasting Graves disease. TCRdb called the multiplex PCR reads again in MiXCR, with one record for every CDR3 protein. Of 400,000 to 450,000 distinct CDR3 sequences listed, over 15% are singletons. These same data were also listed under a study on T cells in Graves' hyperthyroidism and ophthalmopathy.

Here the sequenced sample was peripheral blood mononuclear cells (PBMCs), taken at new diagnosis, from a patient treated with antithyroid drugs. The receptors were gathered from a woman in her twenties or thirties with Graves disease. Both conserved end residues are part of each CDR3. A D gene is named only where the DNA matches it firmly. Expanded clones get a size class; other rows say once, few or many, or leave the size out.

CDR3nt	CDR3aa	v_gene	d_gene	j_gene	abundance
TGTGCCATCAGTGAGGGACAGGGGGCGCGGAGGTATGGCTACACCTTC	CAISEGQGARRYGYTF	TRBV10-3	TRBD1	TRBJ1-2	NA
TGTGCCAGCGGACCCTATTATGAGCAGTTCTTC	CASGPYYEQFF	TRBV27	NA	TRBJ2-1	many
TGTGCCAGCATTGCCGGGACAGGGGTTTACGAGCAGTACTTC	CASIAGTGVYEQYF	TRBV28	TRBD1	TRBJ2-7	many
TGTGCCAGTAGTACGACCATTCGACAGGGGAGATCCTATGGCTACACCTTC	CASSTTIRQGRSYGYTF	TRBV19	TRBD1	TRBJ1-2	few
TGTGCCAGCAGCTTAACTAACCCCACAGATACGCAGTATTTT	CASSLTNPTDTQYF	TRBV7-3	NA	TRBJ2-3	many
TGCAGTGCTGGAGAACTCCTTCGGGCCAATGAGCAGTTCTTC	CSAGELLRANEQFF	TRBV20-1	NA	TRBJ2-1	many
TGTACCAGCAGTCCGGAGGAGACCCAGTACTTC	CTSSPEETQYF	TRBV28	NA	TRBJ2-5	NA
TGCAGTGCCACGACTAGCGGAGTCTCTGGGGCCAACGTCCTGACTTTC	CSATTSGVSGANVLTF	TRBV20-1	TRBD2	TRBJ2-6	few
TGTGCCAGCAGCTCACCGGGGCGGCCTGAAGCTTTCTTT	CASSSPGRPEAFF	TRBV7-9	NA	TRBJ1-1	NA
TGTGCCAGCAGAAAATCTGACAGGAACTATGGCTACACCTTC	CASRKSDRNYGYTF	TRBV6-1	NA	TRBJ1-2	many
TGTGCCAGCAGTCACCAAGGGGGCCCTGCAGCTGAAGCTTTCTTT	CASSHQGGPAAEAFF	TRBV6-7	TRBD1	TRBJ1-1	few
TGTGCCAGCACCATTCCCTCGGACAGGGGACAGACCTTC	CASTIPSDRGQTF	TRBV28	TRBD1	TRBJ1-2	NA
TGTGCCAGCAGCCAAGATGGGAGTTCGTACAATGAGCAGTTCTTC	CASSQDGSSYNEQFF	TRBV27	NA	TRBJ2-1	many
TGTGCCAGCAGCCCTTGGACTAGGGATAGCACAGATACGCAGTATTTT	CASSPWTRDSTDTQYF	TRBV7-2	TRBD2	TRBJ2-3	many
TGTGCCAGCAGTGGGGGAAGGGGGAGCGCCGTCTTCTACGAGCAGTACTTC	CASSGGRGSAVFYEQYF	TRBV6-2/TRBV6-3	NA	TRBJ2-7	few
TGTGCCAGCAGTTTGGGAAAGGAAACAAGGCTGGGACTCAAAAACATTCAGTACTTC	CASSLGKETRLGLKNIQYF	TRBV28	NA	TRBJ2-4	few
TGTGCCAGCAGTTTCCCTCGAGGCTGGGACACAGATACGCAGTATTTT	CASSFPRGWDTDTQYF	TRBV28	NA	TRBJ2-3	many
TGTGCCAGCAGCCAAGCTAGGCCGGGGGTCACTGAAGCTTTCTTT	CASSQARPGVTEAFF	TRBV3-1	NA	TRBJ1-1	NA
TGTGCCAGCAGCTTAGCGGTTGGGGTCCAAGAGACCCAGTACTTC	CASSLAVGVQETQYF	TRBV11-2	NA	TRBJ2-5	many
TGTGCCAGCAGTCCATTCGCCGGGACTAGCGGGAGGGGGCAGTTCTTC	CASSPFAGTSGRGQFF	TRBV11-2	TRBD2	TRBJ2-1	many
TGTGCCAGCAGTGGCCTAGCGGGAAGGGTCAATGAGCAGTTCTTC	CASSGLAGRVNEQFF	TRBV6-4	TRBD2	TRBJ2-1	NA
TGCGCCAGCAGCCCCGGGACAGGGGGCAATGAGCAGTTCTTC	CASSPGTGGNEQFF	TRBV5-1	TRBD1	TRBJ2-1	many
TGTGCCAGCAGTTTCGGGAGACGGGCTGACTATGGCTACACCTTC	CASSFGRRADYGYTF	TRBV12-3/TRBV12-4	NA	TRBJ1-2	many
TGTGCCAGCAGCTTGAGTGTGATGGGCCGCAATCAGCCCCAGCATTTT	CASSLSVMGRNQPQHF	TRBV5-5	NA	TRBJ1-5	many
TGTGCCAGCAGCCCTGGGGGCTTGACAGGGCGGTCCTATGAGCAGTTCTTC	CASSPGGLTGRSYEQFF	TRBV13	TRBD1	TRBJ2-1	many
TGTGCCAGCAGCGAGGAGACTAGAAGTCAGGATACGCAGTATTTT	CASSEETRSQDTQYF	TRBV9	NA	TRBJ2-3	few
TGTGCCAGCAGTACGGGAGGGACTACCTACGAGCAGTACTTC	CASSTGGTTYEQYF	TRBV6-1	TRBD2	TRBJ2-7	many
TGTGCCAGCACTAATGCCAACAGGAATAGCAATCAGCCCCAGCATTTT	CASTNANRNSNQPQHF	TRBV28	NA	TRBJ1-5	many